The following is a T cell receptor (beta chain) sequence with its context. This CDR3 spans 12 amino acids. Germline loops: CDR1 LGHDT, CDR2 YNNKEL (reference sequence). V was shortened by 10 bases and J by 8 bases, with 14 bases between the two germline ends. Sequencing involved patients with CD8+CD57+ cell expansion previously shown by flow cytometry. The data originate from a study of CD8+CD57+ T cells in acquired aplastic anemia. TCR beta VDJ and CDR3 were profiled, and genomic DNA was the template. TCRdb reprocessed the reads via MiXCR and lists one record per CDR3 protein. The data hold about 290,000 distinct CDR3 sequences, with around three fifths observed a single time.

This clonotype was obtained from a human donor with aplastic anemia. This sequence joins TRBV3-1 and TRBJ1-4, with D hard to call. The sequencing input was sorted CD4+, CD8+, or CD8+CD57+ T cells (not recorded which) from PBMCs. The CDR3 loop is CATRQGPEKLFF. CDR3 sequence (DNA): TGTGCCACCCGCCAAGGCCCGGAAAAACTGTTTTTT.